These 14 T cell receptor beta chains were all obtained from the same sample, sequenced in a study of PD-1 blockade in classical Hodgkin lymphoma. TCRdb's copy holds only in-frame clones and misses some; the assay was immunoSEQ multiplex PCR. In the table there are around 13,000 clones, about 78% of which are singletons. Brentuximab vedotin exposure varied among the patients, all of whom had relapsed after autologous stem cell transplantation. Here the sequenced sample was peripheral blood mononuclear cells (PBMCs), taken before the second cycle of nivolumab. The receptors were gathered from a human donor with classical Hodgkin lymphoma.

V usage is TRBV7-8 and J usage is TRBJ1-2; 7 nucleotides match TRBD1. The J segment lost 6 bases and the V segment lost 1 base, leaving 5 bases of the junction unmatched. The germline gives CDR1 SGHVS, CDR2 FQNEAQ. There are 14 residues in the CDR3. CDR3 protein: CASSLDRGGHGYTF. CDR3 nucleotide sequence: TGTGCCAGCAGCTTAGACAGGGGAGGGCATGGCTACACCTTC.

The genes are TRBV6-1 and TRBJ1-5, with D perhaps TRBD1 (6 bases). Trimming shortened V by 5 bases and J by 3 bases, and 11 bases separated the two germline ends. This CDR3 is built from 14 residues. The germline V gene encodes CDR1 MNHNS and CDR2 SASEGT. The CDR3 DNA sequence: TGTGCCAGCAGTCCAGGGGCGTTCAATCAGCCCCAGCATTTT. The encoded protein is CASSPGAFNQPQHF.

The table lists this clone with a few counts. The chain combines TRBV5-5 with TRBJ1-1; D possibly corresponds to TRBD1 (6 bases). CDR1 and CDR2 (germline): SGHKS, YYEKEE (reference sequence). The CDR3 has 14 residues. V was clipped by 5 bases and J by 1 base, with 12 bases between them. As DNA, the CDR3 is TGTGCCAGCAGGAATGGACAGACGAACACTGAAGCTTTCTTT. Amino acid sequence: CASRNGQTNTEAFF.

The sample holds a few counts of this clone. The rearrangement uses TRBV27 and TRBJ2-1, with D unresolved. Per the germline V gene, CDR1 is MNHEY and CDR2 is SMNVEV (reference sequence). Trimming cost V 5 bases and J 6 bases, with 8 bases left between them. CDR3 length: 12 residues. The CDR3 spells CASSRRFNEQFF. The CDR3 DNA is TGTGCCAGCAGTCGACGGTTCAATGAGCAGTTCTTC.

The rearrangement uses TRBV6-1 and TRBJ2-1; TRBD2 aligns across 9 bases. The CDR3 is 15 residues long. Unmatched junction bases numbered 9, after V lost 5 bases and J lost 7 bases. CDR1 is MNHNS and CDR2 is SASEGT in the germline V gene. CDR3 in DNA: TGTGCCAGCAGTCTCCCGGGCGGGGGGGCGAATGAGCAGTTCTTC. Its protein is CASSLPGGGANEQFF.

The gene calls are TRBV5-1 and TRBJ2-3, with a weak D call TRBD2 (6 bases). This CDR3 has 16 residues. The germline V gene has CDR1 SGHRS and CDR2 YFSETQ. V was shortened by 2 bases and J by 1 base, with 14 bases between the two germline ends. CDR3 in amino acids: CASSLLPSGRTDTQYF. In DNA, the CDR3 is TGCGCCAGCAGCTTACTACCGAGCGGGCGCACAGATACGCAGTATTTT.

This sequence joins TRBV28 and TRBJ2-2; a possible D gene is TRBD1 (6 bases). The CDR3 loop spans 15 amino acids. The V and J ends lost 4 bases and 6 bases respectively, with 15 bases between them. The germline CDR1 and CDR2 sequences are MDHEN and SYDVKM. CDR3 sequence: CASSSRQGLSGELFF. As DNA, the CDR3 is TGTGCCAGCAGTTCACGCCAGGGGTTATCCGGGGAGCTGTTTTTT.

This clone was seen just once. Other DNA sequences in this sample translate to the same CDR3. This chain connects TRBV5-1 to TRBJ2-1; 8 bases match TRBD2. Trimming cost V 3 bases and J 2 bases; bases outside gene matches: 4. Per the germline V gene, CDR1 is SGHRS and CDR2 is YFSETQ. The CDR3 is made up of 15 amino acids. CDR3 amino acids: CASSSSGGPYNEQFF. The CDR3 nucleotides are TGCGCCAGCAGCTCCAGCGGGGGCCCCTACAATGAGCAGTTCTTC.

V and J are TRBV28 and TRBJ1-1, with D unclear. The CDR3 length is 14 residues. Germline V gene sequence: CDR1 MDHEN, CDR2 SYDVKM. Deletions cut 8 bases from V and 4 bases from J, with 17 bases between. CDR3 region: CASLGRNSGTEAFF. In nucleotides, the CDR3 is TGTGCCAGCCTGGGGAGGAATTCGGGCACTGAAGCTTTCTTT.

This CDR3 is CASRDRGRLNTEAFF. CDR3 bases: TGCGCCAGCAGGGACAGGGGGCGACTGAACACTGAAGCTTTCTTT. J is TRBJ1-1 and V is TRBV10-1, with 11 positions matching TRBD1. V was clipped by 6 bases and J by 0 bases; unmatched bases: 3. The CDR3 is made up of 15 amino acids. Germline V gene data show CDR1 as WNHNN and CDR2 as SYGVQD (reference sequence).

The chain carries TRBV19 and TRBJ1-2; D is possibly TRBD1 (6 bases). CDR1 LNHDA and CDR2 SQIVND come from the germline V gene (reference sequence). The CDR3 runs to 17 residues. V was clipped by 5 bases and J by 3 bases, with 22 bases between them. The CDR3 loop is CASSPKGGSLLDYGYTF. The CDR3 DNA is TGTGCCAGTAGTCCCAAGGGGGGATCCCTGCTAGACTATGGCTACACCTTC.

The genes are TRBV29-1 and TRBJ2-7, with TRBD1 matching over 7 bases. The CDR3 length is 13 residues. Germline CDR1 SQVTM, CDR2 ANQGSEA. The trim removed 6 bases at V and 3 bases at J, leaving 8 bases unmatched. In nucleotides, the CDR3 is TGCAGCGTAGAGACAGGGCTTGGCTACGAGCAGTACTTC. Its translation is CSVETGLGYEQYF.

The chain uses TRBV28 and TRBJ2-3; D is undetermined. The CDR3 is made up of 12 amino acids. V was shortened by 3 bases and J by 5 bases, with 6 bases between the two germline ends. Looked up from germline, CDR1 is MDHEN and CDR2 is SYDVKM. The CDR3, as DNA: TGTGCCAGCAGTTTCGGTGTAGATACGCAGTATTTT. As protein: CASSFGVDTQYF.

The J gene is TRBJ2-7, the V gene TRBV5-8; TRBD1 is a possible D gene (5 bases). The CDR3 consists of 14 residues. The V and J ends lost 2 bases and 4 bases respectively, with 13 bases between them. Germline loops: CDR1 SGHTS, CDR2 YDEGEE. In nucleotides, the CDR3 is TGTGCCAGCAGCTTTCAGGGTAGTGAGTACGAGCAGTACTTC. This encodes CASSFQGSEYEQYF.